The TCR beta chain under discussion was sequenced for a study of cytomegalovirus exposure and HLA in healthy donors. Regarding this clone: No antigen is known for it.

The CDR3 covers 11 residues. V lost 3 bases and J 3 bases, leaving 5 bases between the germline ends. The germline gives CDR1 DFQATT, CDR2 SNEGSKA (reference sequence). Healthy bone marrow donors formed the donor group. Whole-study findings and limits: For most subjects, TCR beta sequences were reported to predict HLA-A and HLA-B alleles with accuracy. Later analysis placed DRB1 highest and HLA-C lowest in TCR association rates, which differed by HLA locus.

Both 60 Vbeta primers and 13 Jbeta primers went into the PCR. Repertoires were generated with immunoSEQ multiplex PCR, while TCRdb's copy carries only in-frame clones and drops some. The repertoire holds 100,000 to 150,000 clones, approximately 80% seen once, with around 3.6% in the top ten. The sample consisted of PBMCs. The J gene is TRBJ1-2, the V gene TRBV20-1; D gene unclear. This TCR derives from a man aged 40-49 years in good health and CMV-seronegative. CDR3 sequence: CSASEDYGYTF. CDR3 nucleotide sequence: TGCAGTGCTAGCGAGGACTATGGCTACACCTTC.